This is a list of T cell receptor beta chains from one sample in a study of CD4 T cells in relation to SARS-CoV-2 and coronaviruses. The antigens of these receptors remain unknown. The protocol was immunoSEQ multiplex PCR, while the TCRdb copy is restricted to in-frame clones and leaves out a portion. The table lists tens of thousands of clones, roughly four fifths of them singletons. The sequencing input was CD4+ T cells from PBMCs, cultured in vitro. These TCRs come from a human donor in good health. The CDR3 runs from the conserved cysteine through the conserved F or W. D genes are given only for firm matches. Only some rows state a clone size, as once, few, many or a class for expanded clones.

clone_size | j_call | v_call | d_call | cdr3_length | cdr3_nt | cdr3_aa
. | TRBJ1-4 | TRBV19 | . | 15 | TGTGCCAGTACCTCCCAGGTGTCAGCTAATGAAAAACTGTTTTTT | CASTSQVSANEKLFF
. | TRBJ2-4 | TRBV28 | TRBD1 | 13 | TGTGCCAGCAGTCTGGGACAGGGAAACATTCAGTACTTC | CASSLGQGNIQYF
few | TRBJ2-3 | TRBV5-8 | TRBD2 | 16 | TGTGCCAGCAGCCCCGGGACTAGTGTGGAAACAGATACGCAGTATTTT | CASSPGTSVETDTQYF
. | TRBJ1-6 | TRBV20-1 | . | 13 | TGCAGTGCTAGTCCCAGGGAGGGTTCACCCCTCCACTTT | CSASPREGSPLHF
. | TRBJ1-3 | TRBV19 | . | 15 | TGTGCCAGTAGTATTTGGCCAGTCTCTGGAAACACCATATATTTT | CASSIWPVSGNTIYF
few | TRBJ2-2 | TRBV11-3 | . | 18 | TGTGCCAGCAGCTTATCCGTTTGGGACAAGCCCCACACCGGGGAGCTGTTTTTT | CASSLSVWDKPHTGELFF
. | TRBJ2-2 | TRBV5-6 | TRBD2 | 18 | TGTGCCAGCAGCTTGAGGACTAGCGGGAGGACACTCACCGGGGAGCTGTTTTTT | CASSLRTSGRTLTGELFF
. | TRBJ2-5 | TRBV21-1 | . | 11 | TGTGCCACGAGGGGTCAAGAGACCCAGTACTTC | CATRGQETQYF
. | TRBJ1-1 | TRBV6-6 | . | 13 | TGTGCCAGCACCATAGGGGGTAACACTGAAGCTTTCTTT | CASTIGGNTEAFF
. | TRBJ1-1 | TRBV9 | TRBD1 | 15 | TGTGCCAGCAGCGCCTTGACAGGGAAGAACACTGAAGCTTTCTTT | CASSALTGKNTEAFF
. | TRBJ2-1 | TRBV30 | . | 11 | TGTGCCTGGAGTCCTCGTGATGAGCAGTTCTTC | CAWSPRDEQFF
once | TRBJ1-3 | TRBV10-3 | . | 15 | TGTGCCATCAGTGGTAACAGGGACTCTGGAAACACCATATATTTT | CAISGNRDSGNTIYF
. | TRBJ1-1 | TRBV29-1 | . | 14 | TGCAGCGTTGATATTTTCAGGGGGAACACTGAAGCTTTCTTT | CSVDIFRGNTEAFF
. | TRBJ2-1 | TRBV7-2 | TRBD2 | 15 | TGTGCCAGCAGCCGCGGGACTAGCGGGGGCAATGAGCAGTTCTTC | CASSRGTSGGNEQFF
. | TRBJ1-1 | TRBV12-5 | . | 13 | TGTGCTAGTGGTTTCGGTATGAACACTGAAGCTTTCTTT | CASGFGMNTEAFF
. | TRBJ2-3 | TRBV9 | . | 15 | TGTGCCAGCAGCGTAGGGGGGTATAGCACAGATACGCAGTATTTT | CASSVGGYSTDTQYF
. | TRBJ2-4 | TRBV3-1/TRBV3-2 | . | 16 | TGTGCCAGCAGCCAAGAGCCGGGGCCGGCCAAAAACATTCAGTACTTC | CASSQEPGPAKNIQYF
few | TRBJ1-6 | TRBV5-5 | . | 14 | TGTGCCAGCACCTTGGGGGCCTCGTATTCACCCCTCCACTTT | CASTLGASYSPLHF
few | TRBJ2-7 | TRBV4-1 | TRBD2 | 14 | TGCGCCAGCAGCCGGGGACTAGCGGGAGGAGAGCAGTACTTC | CASSRGLAGGEQYF
. | TRBJ2-1 | TRBV5-1 | TRBD1 | 13 | TGCGCCAGCAGCCAAACGACAGGGGATGAGCAGTTCTTC | CASSQTTGDEQFF
. | TRBJ1-1 | TRBV5-1 | TRBD1 | 15 | TGCGCCAGCAGCAGAGGGGGGACAGGGGACACTGAAGCTTTCTTT | CASSRGGTGDTEAFF
. | TRBJ1-2 | TRBV10-2 | . | 13 | TGCGCCAGCAGTGACGGCAACAACTATGGCTACACCTTC | CASSDGNNYGYTF
. | TRBJ2-3 | TRBV7-6 | TRBD2 | 18 | TGTGCCAGCAGCTTAGCGACTAGCGGGGGACCCAGCACAGATACGCAGTATTTT | CASSLATSGGPSTDTQYF
. | TRBJ2-7 | TRBV10-2 | . | 13 | TGCGCCAGCAGTGTCGGCAGGGAGTACGAGCAGTACTTC | CASSVGREYEQYF
. | TRBJ2-7 | TRBV6-5 | TRBD2 | 14 | TGTGCCAGCATCAGACTAGCGGGGGCCTACGAGCAGTACTTC | CASIRLAGAYEQYF
. | TRBJ1-4 | TRBV7-2 | . | 13 | TGTGCCAGCAGCAGTCCGGGGAATGAAAAACTGTTTTTT | CASSSPGNEKLFF
. | TRBJ2-7 | TRBV7-9 | TRBD1 | 16 | TGTGCCAGCAGCGCCCAAGCCGGGACAGGGGGGAGCGAGCAGTACTTC | CASSAQAGTGGSEQYF
. | TRBJ2-2 | TRBV4-2 | TRBD2 | 16 | TGTGCCAGCAGCCAAGTAGCGGGGGGGAACACCGGGGAGCTGTTTTTT | CASSQVAGGNTGELFF
. | TRBJ1-5 | TRBV21-1 | . | 17 | TGTGCCAGCAGCACCCGGACGGGAGGGTATAGCAATCAGCCCCAGCATTTT | CASSTRTGGYSNQPQHF
. | TRBJ1-1 | TRBV11-2 | . | 16 | TGTGCCAGCAGCCTACACCCCGGGGCGTTTGGCACTGAAGCTTTCTTT | CASSLHPGAFGTEAFF
. | TRBJ1-1 | TRBV6-6 | . | 14 | TGTGCCAGCAACTTACAGGGTAGGAACACTGAAGCTTTCTTT | CASNLQGRNTEAFF
. | TRBJ2-2 | TRBV28 | . | 17 | TGTGCCAGCAAATCTTGGTCTGGGATCACGAACACCGGGGAGCTGTTTTTT | CASKSWSGITNTGELFF
. | TRBJ2-2 | TRBV6-2/TRBV6-3 | . | 17 | TGTGCCAGCAGTTACGGCCCCCGCAGCTTGAACACCGGGGAGCTGTTTTTT | CASSYGPRSLNTGELFF
once | TRBJ2-1 | TRBV4-2 | . | 16 | TGTGCCAGCAGCCCGCGGGATGTGGCCGCCTACAATGAGCAGTTCTTC | CASSPRDVAAYNEQFF
. | TRBJ1-2 | TRBV6-6 | . | 11 | TGTGCCAGCAGCCTTAACTATGGCTACACCTTC | CASSLNYGYTF
. | TRBJ2-7 | TRBV7-8 | . | 15 | TGTGCCAGCAGCTTAGCCCAGTCCCTCGCCGGCGAGCAGTACTTC | CASSLAQSLAGEQYF
. | TRBJ1-1 | TRBV9 | . | 15 | TGTGCCAGCAGCGTAGGGAGTCAGGGTGGGACTGAAGCTTTCTTT | CASSVGSQGGTEAFF
few | TRBJ2-2 | TRBV2 | TRBD2 | 14 | TGTGCCAGCATAGTGGCTAGCGGGGTTGGGGAGCTGTTTTTT | CASIVASGVGELFF
. | TRBJ2-1 | TRBV10-1 | . | 13 | TGCGCCAGCAGCCTGGACTTGAACGATGAGCAGTTCTTC | CASSLDLNDEQFF
. | TRBJ2-3 | TRBV7-7 | TRBD2 | 15 | TGTGCCAGCAGCGCTAGCGGGTCGGGGGCAGATACGCAGTATTTT | CASSASGSGADTQYF
. | TRBJ2-3 | TRBV4-1 | . | 14 | TGCGCCAGCTCCCTCTGGGCTAGCACAGATACGCAGTATTTT | CASSLWASTDTQYF
. | TRBJ2-2 | TRBV5-1 | . | 16 | TGCGCCAGCAGCTTGGGTGTTCGGGGGGCGACCGGGGAGCTGTTTTTT | CASSLGVRGATGELFF
. | TRBJ2-7 | TRBV9 | TRBD2 | 16 | TGTGCCAGCAGCGTAGGTCTAGCGGGGGGAACCTACGAGCAGTACTTC | CASSVGLAGGTYEQYF
. | TRBJ1-5 | TRBV7-2 | . | 15 | TGTGCCAGCAGCGTCGAGGGGTTTAGCAATCAGCCCCAGCATTTT | CASSVEGFSNQPQHF
. | TRBJ2-5 | TRBV6-6 | . | 13 | TGTGCCGGAGGGGGTCGGGGGGCGGAGACCCAGTACTTC | CAGGGRGAETQYF
. | TRBJ2-3 | TRBV12-5 | TRBD2 | 16 | TGTGCTAGTGGTTTGGTAGCTAGCGGGGACACAGATACGCAGTATTTT | CASGLVASGDTDTQYF
. | TRBJ1-3 | TRBV18 | . | 15 | TGTGCCAGCTCACCAACAGGATTATCTGGAAACACCATATATTTT | CASSPTGLSGNTIYF
once | TRBJ1-3 | TRBV6-5 | . | 13 | TGTGCCAGCAGTAAAAGGCCGGGAAACACCATATATTTT | CASSKRPGNTIYF